These T cell receptor beta chains were read from a single sample in a study of blood T cell repertoires in COVID-19. TCRdb's table, derived via immunoSEQ multiplex PCR, lists solely in-frame clones and lacks some. The table has some 130,000 clones, approximately 88% seen once. Sequenced: peripheral blood. The source of these receptors is a woman younger than 45 who had recovered from COVID-19. CDR3s include the opening cysteine and the closing phenylalanine or tryptophan.

CDR3aa | j_gene | v_gene
CAWSQTTRRSGNTIYF | TRBJ1-3 | TRBV30
CASSPRGDKTEAFF | TRBJ1-1 | TRBV11-2
CASSFSGTGTDTQYF | TRBJ2-3 | TRBV5-4
CASSLVSSLGDRSYEQYF | TRBJ2-7 | TRBV7-9
CASSSIPDWNYEQYF | TRBJ2-7 | TRBV27
CASSWAGENEKLFF | TRBJ1-4 | TRBV27
CSARSGSPLHF | TRBJ1-6 | TRBV20-1
CASSTPGPGGTGELFF | TRBJ2-2 | TRBV9
CASSRGQGGEKLFF | TRBJ1-4 | TRBV6-5
CASMSRERWVGGYTF | TRBJ1-2 | TRBV6-5
CASSISRARRYTEAFF | TRBJ1-1 | TRBV19
CSANRDGYTF | TRBJ1-2 | TRBV20-1